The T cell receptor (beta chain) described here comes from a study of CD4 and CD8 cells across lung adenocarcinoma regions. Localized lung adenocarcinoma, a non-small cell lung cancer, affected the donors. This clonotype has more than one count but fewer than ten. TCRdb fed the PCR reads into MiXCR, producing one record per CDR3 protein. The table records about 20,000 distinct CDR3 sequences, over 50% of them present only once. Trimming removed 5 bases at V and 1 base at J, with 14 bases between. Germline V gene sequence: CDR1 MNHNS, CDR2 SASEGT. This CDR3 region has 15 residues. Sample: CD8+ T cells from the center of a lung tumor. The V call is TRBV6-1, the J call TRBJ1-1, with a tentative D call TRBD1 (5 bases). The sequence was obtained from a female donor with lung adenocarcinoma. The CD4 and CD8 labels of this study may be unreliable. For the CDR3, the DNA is TGTGCCAGCAGTCCTGAGGGACTCCAGAACACTGAAGCTTTCTTT. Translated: CASSPEGLQNTEAFF.